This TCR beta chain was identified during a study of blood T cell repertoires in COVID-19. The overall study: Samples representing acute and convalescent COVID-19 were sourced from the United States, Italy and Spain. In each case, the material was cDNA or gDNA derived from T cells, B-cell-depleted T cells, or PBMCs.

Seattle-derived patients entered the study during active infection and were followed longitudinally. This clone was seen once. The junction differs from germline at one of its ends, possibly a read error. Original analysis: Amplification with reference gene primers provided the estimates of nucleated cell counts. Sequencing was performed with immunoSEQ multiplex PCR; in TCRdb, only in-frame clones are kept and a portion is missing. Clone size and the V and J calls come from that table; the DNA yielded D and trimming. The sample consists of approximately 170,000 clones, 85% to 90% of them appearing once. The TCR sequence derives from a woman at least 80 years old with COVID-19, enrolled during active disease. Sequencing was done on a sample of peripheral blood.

Written as DNA, the CDR3 is TGTGCCAGCAGCTTGGCCGGGTACAGGGAAAATTTT. Translating it yields CASSLAGYRENF. V and J are TRBV5-4 and TRBJ2-3, with D tentatively TRBD1 (6 bases). This CDR3 region has 12 residues. The germline CDR1 and CDR2 sequences are SGHNT and YYREEE (reference sequence).